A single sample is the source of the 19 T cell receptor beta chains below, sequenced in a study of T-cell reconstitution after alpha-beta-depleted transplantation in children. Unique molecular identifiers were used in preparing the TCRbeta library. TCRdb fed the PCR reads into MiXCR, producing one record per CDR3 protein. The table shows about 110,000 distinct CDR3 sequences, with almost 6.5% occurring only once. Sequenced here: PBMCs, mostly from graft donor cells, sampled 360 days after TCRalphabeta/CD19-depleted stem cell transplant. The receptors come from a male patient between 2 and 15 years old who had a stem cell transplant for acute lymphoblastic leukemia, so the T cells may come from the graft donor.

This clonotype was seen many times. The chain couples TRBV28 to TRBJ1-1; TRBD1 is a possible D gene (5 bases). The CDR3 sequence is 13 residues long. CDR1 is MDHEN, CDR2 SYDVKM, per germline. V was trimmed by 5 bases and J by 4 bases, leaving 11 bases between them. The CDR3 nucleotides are TGTGCCAGCAGTCCCTACCAGGGCACTGAAGCTTTCTTT. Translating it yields CASSPYQGTEAFF.

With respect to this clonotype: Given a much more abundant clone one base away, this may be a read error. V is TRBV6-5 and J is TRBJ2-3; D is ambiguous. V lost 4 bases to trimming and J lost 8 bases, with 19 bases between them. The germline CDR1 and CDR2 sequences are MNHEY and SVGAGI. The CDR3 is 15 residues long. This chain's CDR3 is CASSFGPEKRSTQYF. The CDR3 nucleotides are TGTGCCAGCAGTTTTGGGCCCGAGAAGCGAAGTACGCAGTATTTT.

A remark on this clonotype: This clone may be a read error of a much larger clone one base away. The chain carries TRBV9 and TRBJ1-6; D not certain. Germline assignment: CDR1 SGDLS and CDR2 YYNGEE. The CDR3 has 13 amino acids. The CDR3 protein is CTSSPAPHSPLHF. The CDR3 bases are TGTACCAGCAGCCCCGCCCCCCATTCACCCCTCCACTTT. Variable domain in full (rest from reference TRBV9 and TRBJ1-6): DSGVTQTPKHLITATGQRVTLRCSPRSGDLSVYWYQQSLDQGLQFLIQYYNGEERAKGNILERFSAQQFPDLHSELNLSSLELGDSALYFCTSSPAPHSPLHFGNGTRLTVT.

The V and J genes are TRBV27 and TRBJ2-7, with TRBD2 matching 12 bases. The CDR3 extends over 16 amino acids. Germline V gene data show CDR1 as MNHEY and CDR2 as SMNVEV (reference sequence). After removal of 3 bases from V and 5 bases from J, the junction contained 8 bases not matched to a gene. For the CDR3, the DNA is TGTGCCAGCAGTTTTTTGCTAGCGGGAGGGCCTCACGAGCAGTACTTC. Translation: CASSFLLAGGPHEQYF.

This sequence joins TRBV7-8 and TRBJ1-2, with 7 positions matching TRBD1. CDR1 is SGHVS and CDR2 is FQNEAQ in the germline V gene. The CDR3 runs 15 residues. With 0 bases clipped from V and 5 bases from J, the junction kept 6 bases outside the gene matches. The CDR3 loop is CASSLAGQTPYGYTF. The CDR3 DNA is TGTGCCAGCAGCTTAGCGGGACAGACTCCGTATGGCTACACCTTC.

Here the CDR3 reads CSARDRRRPYNEQFF. The CDR3 region has the DNA TGCAGTGCTAGAGACCGACGGCGGCCCTACAATGAGCAGTTCTTC. The chain uses TRBV20-1 and TRBJ2-1; D ambiguous. Looked up from germline, CDR1 is DFQATT and CDR2 is SNEGSKA (reference sequence). Trimming left V 0 bases short and J 2 bases short, with 11 bases between. The CDR3 runs to 15 residues.

The CDR3 nucleotides are TGCGCCAGCAGCCAAGATGCAACGGGAGTGAACCCCAAAAACATTCAGTACTTC. This gives the protein CASSQDATGVNPKNIQYF. V and J are TRBV4-1 and TRBJ2-4; tentative D call: TRBD2 (6 bases). V shed 0 bases and J shed 2 bases, with 17 bases lying between them. The CDR3 is 18 residues long. CDR1 is MGHRA, CDR2 YSYEKL, per germline.

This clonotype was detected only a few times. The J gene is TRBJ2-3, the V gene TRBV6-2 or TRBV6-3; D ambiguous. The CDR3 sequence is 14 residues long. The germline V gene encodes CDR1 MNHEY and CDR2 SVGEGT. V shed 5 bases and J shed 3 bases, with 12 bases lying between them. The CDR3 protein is CASSGRLVTDTQYF. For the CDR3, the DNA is TGTGCCAGCAGTGGGCGCCTTGTGACAGATACGCAGTATTTT.

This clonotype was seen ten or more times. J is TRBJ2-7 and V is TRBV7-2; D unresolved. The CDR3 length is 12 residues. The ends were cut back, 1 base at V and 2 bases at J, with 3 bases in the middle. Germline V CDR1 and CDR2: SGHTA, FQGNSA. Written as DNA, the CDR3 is TGTGCCAGCAGCTTAGAACCCTACGAGCAGTACTTC. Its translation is CASSLEPYEQYF.

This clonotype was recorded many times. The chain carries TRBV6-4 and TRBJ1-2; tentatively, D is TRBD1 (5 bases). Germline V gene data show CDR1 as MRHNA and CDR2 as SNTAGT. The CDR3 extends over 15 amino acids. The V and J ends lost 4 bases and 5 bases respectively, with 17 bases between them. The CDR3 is CASSVAGREGYGYTF. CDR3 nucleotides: TGTGCCAGCAGTGTCGCGGGGAGGGAGGGGTATGGCTACACCTTC.

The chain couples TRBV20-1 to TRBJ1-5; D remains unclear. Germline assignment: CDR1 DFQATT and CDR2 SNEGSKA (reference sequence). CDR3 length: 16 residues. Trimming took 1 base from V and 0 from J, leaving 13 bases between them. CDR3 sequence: CSARVPGYYSNQPQHF. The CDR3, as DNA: TGCAGTGCTAGAGTGCCAGGCTACTATAGCAATCAGCCCCAGCATTTT.

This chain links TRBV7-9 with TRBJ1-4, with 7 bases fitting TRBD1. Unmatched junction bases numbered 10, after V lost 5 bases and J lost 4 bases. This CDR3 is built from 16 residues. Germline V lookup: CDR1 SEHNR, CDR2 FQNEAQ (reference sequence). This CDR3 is CASSPDHRGLNEKLFF. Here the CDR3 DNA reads TGTGCCAGCAGCCCCGACCACAGGGGACTTAATGAAAAACTGTTTTTT.

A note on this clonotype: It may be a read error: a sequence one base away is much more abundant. The CDR3 DNA reads TGTTCCAGCAGCTTACCCGAGTCTGTCGCCACAGATACGCAGTATTTT. Its translation is CSSSLPESVATDTQYF. The chain couples TRBV7-8 to TRBJ2-3; D uncertain. The germline CDR1 and CDR2 sequences are SGHVS and FQNEAQ. The CDR3 length is 16 residues.

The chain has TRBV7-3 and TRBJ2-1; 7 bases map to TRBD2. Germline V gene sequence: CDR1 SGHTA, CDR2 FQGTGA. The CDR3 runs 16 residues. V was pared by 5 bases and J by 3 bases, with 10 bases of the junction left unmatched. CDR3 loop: CASSQTGGSIYNEQFF. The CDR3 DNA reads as TGTGCCAGCAGCCAAACGGGCGGGAGTATCTACAATGAGCAGTTCTTC.

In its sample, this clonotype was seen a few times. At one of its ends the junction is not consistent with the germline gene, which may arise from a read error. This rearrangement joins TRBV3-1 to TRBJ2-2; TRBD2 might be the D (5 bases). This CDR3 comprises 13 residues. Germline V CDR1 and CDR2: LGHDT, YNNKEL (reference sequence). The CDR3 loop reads CASSPGFYGELVF. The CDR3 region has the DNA TGTGCCAGCAGCCCCGGGTTTTACGGGGAGCTGGTTTTT.

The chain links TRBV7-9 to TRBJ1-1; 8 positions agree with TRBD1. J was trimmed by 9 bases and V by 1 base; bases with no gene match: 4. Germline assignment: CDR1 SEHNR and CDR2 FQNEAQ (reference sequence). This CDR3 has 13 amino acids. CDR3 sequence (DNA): TGTGCCAGCAGCTTAGGAAGGACAGGGAAAGCTTTCTTT. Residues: CASSLGRTGKAFF.

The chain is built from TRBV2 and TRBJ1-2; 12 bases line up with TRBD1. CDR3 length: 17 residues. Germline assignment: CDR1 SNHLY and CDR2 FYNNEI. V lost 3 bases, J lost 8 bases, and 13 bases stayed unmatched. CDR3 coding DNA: TGTGCCAGCAGTGATGAAAAGGGACAGGGGGCAGGAGGGGGCTACACCTTC. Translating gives CASSDEKGQGAGGGYTF.

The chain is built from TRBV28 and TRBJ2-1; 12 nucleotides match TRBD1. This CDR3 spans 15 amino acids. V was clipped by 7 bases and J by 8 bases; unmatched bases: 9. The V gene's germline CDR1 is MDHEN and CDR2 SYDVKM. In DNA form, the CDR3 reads TGTGCCAGCACCGTGGGACAGGGGGCTAGGGATGAGCAGTTCTTC. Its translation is CASTVGQGARDEQFF.

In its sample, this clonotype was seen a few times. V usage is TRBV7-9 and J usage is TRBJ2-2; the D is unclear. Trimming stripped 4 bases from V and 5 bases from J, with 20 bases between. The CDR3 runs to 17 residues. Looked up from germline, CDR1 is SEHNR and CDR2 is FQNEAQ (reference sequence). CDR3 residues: CASSSAETGWATGELFF. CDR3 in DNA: TGTGCCAGCAGCTCCGCTGAAACTGGTTGGGCGACCGGGGAGCTGTTTTTT.